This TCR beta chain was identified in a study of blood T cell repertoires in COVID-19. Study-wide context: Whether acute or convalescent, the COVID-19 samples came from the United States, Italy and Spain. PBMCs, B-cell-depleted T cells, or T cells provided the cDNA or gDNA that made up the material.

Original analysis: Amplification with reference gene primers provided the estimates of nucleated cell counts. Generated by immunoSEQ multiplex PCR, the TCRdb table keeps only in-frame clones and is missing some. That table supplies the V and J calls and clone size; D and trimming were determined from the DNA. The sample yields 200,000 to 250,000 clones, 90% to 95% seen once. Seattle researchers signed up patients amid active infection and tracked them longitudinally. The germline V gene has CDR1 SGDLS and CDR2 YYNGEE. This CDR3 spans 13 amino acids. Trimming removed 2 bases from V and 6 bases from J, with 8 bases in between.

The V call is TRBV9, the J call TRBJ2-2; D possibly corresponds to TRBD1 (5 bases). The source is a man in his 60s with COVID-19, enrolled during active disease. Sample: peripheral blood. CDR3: CASSVWGSGELFF. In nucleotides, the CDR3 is TGTGCCAGCAGCGTGTGGGGCTCCGGGGAGCTGTTTTTT.